This is a list of T cell receptor beta chains from one sample in a study of T-cell reconstitution after alpha-beta-depleted transplantation in children. TCRdb re-called the PCR reads with MiXCR, one entry per CDR3 protein. Counted here are 350,000 to 400,000 distinct CDR3 sequences, roughly 20% occurring once; the ten biggest clones make up less than 4.5%. The material sequenced was PBMCs from the stem cell graft donor, taken from the stem cell graft. These receptors all stem from a human donor who donated a stem cell graft to a child with acute myeloid leukemia. Each CDR3 is given with its conserved first and last residue. The D gene is left open where the match is weak. Not all rows give a size; the values are once, few, many and, for expanded clones, a class.

J gene | CDR3 length | D gene | V gene | clone size | CDR3 protein
TRBJ2-1 | 12 | . | TRBV12-3/TRBV12-4 | . | CASTSRDHEQFF
TRBJ2-7 | 15 | TRBD2 | TRBV28 | . | CASSSASGSLYEQYF
TRBJ1-2 | 14 | TRBD1 | TRBV29-1 | many | CSDTPGTGGNGYTF
TRBJ2-1 | 13 | TRBD2 | TRBV29-1 | . | CSVEAGGGNEQFF
TRBJ2-7 | 14 | . | TRBV4-1 | few | CASSQTGRSGEQYF
TRBJ2-1 | 13 | . | TRBV20-1 | few | CSITRAGYNEQFF
TRBJ2-7 | 13 | TRBD1 | TRBV24-1 | few | CATSGQASYEQYF
TRBJ2-7 | 14 | . | TRBV5-1 | few | CASSRTSGPVEQYF
TRBJ2-7 | 14 | . | TRBV5-6 | . | CASSSAGRGGEQYF
TRBJ1-4 | 13 | . | TRBV7-3 | . | CASSGGPNEKLFF
TRBJ1-5 | 18 | TRBD1 | TRBV4-1 | . | CASSPLGQLPYSNQPQHF
TRBJ1-3 | 14 | . | TRBV29-1 | . | CSVLQGSSGNTIYF
TRBJ2-3 | 15 | . | TRBV20-1 | few | CSARDLRGLSDTQYF
TRBJ2-1 | 14 | TRBD2 | TRBV20-1 | . | CSARDSGGINEQFF
TRBJ2-3 | 14 | TRBD1 | TRBV20-1 | few | CSANRGEGTDTQYF
TRBJ1-1 | 13 | TRBD1 | TRBV20-1 | few | CSATDRGNTEAFF
TRBJ2-7 | 14 | . | TRBV7-9 | . | CASSLLAAGYEQYF
TRBJ2-1 | 16 | TRBD2 | TRBV10-3 | . | CAISAGGQRGANEQFF
TRBJ2-4 | 14 | TRBD1 | TRBV24-1 | . | CATTGRGTKNIQYF
TRBJ1-4 | 14 | TRBD1 | TRBV29-1 | many | CRLGSTGGGEKLFF
TRBJ2-1 | 14 | . | TRBV20-1 | many | CSASPWSSYNEQFF
TRBJ2-1 | 14 | . | TRBV6-5 | many | CASSYSALADEQFF
TRBJ2-7 | 15 | TRBD2 | TRBV7-2 | . | CASSLERGGSYEQYF
TRBJ2-3 | 17 | . | TRBV24-1 | . | CATSDHPQGVSTDTQYF
TRBJ2-1 | 14 | TRBD1 | TRBV29-1 | few | CSERQGASDNEQFF
TRBJ2-5 | 15 | . | TRBV5-1 | many | CASSLAPAHQETQYF
TRBJ2-2 | 15 | . | TRBV4-2 | many | CASSQAGSNTGELFF
TRBJ2-3 | 15 | . | TRBV27 | many | CASSFGQSTTDTQYF
TRBJ2-1 | 12 | . | TRBV5-6 | . | CASSLVADEQFF
TRBJ2-1 | 13 | . | TRBV28 | . | CASSFLANNEQFF
TRBJ1-2 | 14 | . | TRBV7-9 | . | CASSLGGGNYGYTF
TRBJ2-7 | 16 | . | TRBV18 | few | CASSPTRGTYGDEQYF
TRBJ2-1 | 15 | TRBD1 | TRBV5-1 | . | CASSHRQGSDYEQFF
TRBJ2-1 | 17 | . | TRBV4-3 | few | CASSQDLGPRDYNEQFF
TRBJ2-1 | 14 | TRBD1 | TRBV7-2 | many | CASSLWTGDNEQFF
TRBJ2-7 | 16 | . | TRBV12-3/TRBV12-4 | few | CASSFSPRIGSYEQYF
TRBJ1-6 | 15 | . | TRBV15 | . | CATSRDGQRSEPLHF
TRBJ2-7 | 13 | TRBD1 | TRBV6-1 | many | CASRETGNYEQYF
TRBJ1-2 | 14 | . | TRBV12-3/TRBV12-4 | . | CASNRPEGNYGYTF
TRBJ1-6 | 11 | . | TRBV12-3/TRBV12-4 | few | CASSSNSPLHF
TRBJ2-7 | 14 | . | TRBV20-1 | few | CSARVPGTSYEQYF
TRBJ2-7 | 16 | TRBD2 | TRBV2 | few | CASSAQGTSGTYEQYF
TRBJ2-3 | 17 | TRBD2 | TRBV7-9 | . | CASSGIGTSGSTDTQYF
TRBJ1-6 | 14 | . | TRBV15 | many | CATSYRGRDSPLHF
TRBJ2-1 | 14 | . | TRBV28 | . | CASSPTRTYNEQFF
TRBJ2-2 | 17 | TRBD2 | TRBV28 | . | CASSPITSGRLSGELFF
TRBJ2-2 | 13 | . | TRBV27 | . | CASSTLNTGELFF
TRBJ2-3 | 16 | TRBD1 | TRBV9 | few | CASSVGGTGVTDTQYF
TRBJ2-3 | 16 | TRBD2 | TRBV7-6 | many | CASSLRTSGSTDTQYF
TRBJ2-2 | 14 | . | TRBV12-3/TRBV12-4 | . | CASTRGPDTGELFF
TRBJ1-4 | 13 | . | TRBV6-6 | . | CASSYSPNEKLFF
TRBJ2-1 | 15 | TRBD2 | TRBV24-1 | . | CATSVTSGRANEQFF
TRBJ2-1 | 16 | TRBD1 | TRBV20-1 | . | CSARGETGGTYNEQFF
TRBJ2-1 | 15 | . | TRBV29-1 | . | CSVEGPLSSYNEQFF
TRBJ2-5 | 16 | TRBD2 | TRBV20-1 | . | CSARDPSGRTGETQYF